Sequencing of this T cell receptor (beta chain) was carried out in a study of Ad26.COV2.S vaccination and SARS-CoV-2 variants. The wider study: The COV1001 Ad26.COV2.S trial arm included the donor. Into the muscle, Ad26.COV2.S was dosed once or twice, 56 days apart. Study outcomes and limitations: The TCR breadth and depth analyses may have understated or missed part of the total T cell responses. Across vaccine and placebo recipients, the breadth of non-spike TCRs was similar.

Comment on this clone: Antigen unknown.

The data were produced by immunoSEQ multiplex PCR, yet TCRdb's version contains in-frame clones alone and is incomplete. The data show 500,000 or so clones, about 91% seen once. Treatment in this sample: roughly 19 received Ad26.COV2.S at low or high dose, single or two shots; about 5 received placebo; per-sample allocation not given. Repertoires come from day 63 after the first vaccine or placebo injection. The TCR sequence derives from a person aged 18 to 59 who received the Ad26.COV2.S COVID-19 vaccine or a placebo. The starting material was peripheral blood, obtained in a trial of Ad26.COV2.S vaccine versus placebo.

CDR3 bases: TGCGCCAGCAGCACCGGACAGGCCGGAGGAACTGAAGCTTTCTTT. It is translated as CASSTGQAGGTEAFF. The genes are TRBV5-1 and TRBJ1-1, with TRBD1 identical over 7 bases. CDR1 and CDR2 from the germline V gene are SGHRS and YFSETQ. The CDR3 extends over 15 amino acids. J lost 5 bases, V lost 4 bases, and 11 bases had no gene match.